These 15 T cell receptor beta chains share one sample of origin, sequenced in a study of T cell repertoires in cytomegalovirus infection. Via MiXCR, TCRdb re-called the reads, giving one row per CDR3 protein. This sample has around 440,000 distinct CDR3 sequences; approximately 10% occur once, and the top ten carry about 10%. Sequencing used PBMCs. The receptor source for this set is a human donor in good health (CMV status not recorded). Some clones in this sample may be carry-over from other donors' samples.

This clonotype was recorded many times. V usage is TRBV7-3 and J usage is TRBJ2-5; 8 positions match TRBD2. CDR1 is SGHTA and CDR2 is FQGTGA in the germline V gene. Germline trimming cut 5 bases from V and 7 bases from J; bases unmatched to any gene: 12. The CDR3 runs 15 residues. The CDR3 is CASSPGGGSLGTQYF. Written as DNA, the CDR3 is TGTGCCAGCAGCCCGGGAGGGGGTTCTCTGGGGACCCAGTACTTC.

This clonotype showed up many times. The chain carries TRBV29-1 and TRBJ2-7; 9 bases match TRBD1. The CDR3 runs 14 residues. The junction had 5 bases not matched to a gene; V was cut back by 5 bases and J by 0 bases. Germline CDR1 reads SQVTM; CDR2 reads ANQGSEA. The CDR3 here is CSVYRQGGSYEQYF. CDR3 nucleotides: TGCAGCGTTTACCGACAGGGGGGCTCCTACGAGCAGTACTTC.

As concerns this clonotype: A single base separates this from a much larger clone, so it may be a read error. The V and J genes are TRBV7-9 and TRBJ2-7, with TRBD1 matching 7 bases. CDR3 length equals 15 residues. V gave up 7 bases and J gave up 4 bases; unmatched junction bases: 13. Germline values: CDR1 SEHNR, CDR2 FQNEAQ (reference sequence). CDR3 sequence reads: CASNLVQGFGYEQYF. The CDR3 coding sequence is TGTGCCAGCAACCTGGTACAGGGGTTCGGGTACGAGCAGTACTTC. The variable domain in full, with the rest retrieved from reference TRBV7-9 and TRBJ2-7, is DTGVSQNPRHKITKRGQNVTFRCDPISEHNRLYWYRQTLGQGPEFLTYFQNEAQLEKSRLLSDRFSAERPKGSFSTLEIQRTEQGDSAMYLCASNLVQGFGYEQYFGPGTRLTVT.

There are many counts of this clonotype. The chain is built from TRBV20-1 and TRBJ1-5; tentative D call: TRBD1 (5 bases). V dropped 1 base and J dropped 4 bases, with 14 bases sitting between them. Germline values: CDR1 DFQATT, CDR2 SNEGSKA (reference sequence). This CDR3 comprises 15 residues. The CDR3 loop is CSARVPGMLNQPQHF. CDR3 DNA: TGCAGTGCTAGAGTCCCAGGGATGCTGAATCAGCCCCAGCATTTT.

This clonotype appeared many times. The chain recombines TRBV4-2 with TRBJ2-5, with 9 bases matching TRBD2. The CDR3 sequence is 17 residues long. V shed 3 bases and J 5 bases; nucleotides not matched to a gene: 13. CDR1 and CDR2 (germline): LGHNA, YNFKEQ. The chain's CDR3 is CASSQSPGVAGVETQYF. The CDR3 nucleotides are TGTGCCAGCAGCCAGTCACCGGGGGTAGCGGGAGTGGAGACCCAGTACTTC.

In its sample, this clonotype was seen a few times. The gene calls are TRBV6-1 and TRBJ2-2, with 9 bases matching TRBD2. This CDR3 spans 18 amino acids. The J segment lost 5 bases and the V segment lost 5 bases, leaving 15 bases of the junction unmatched. Germline V gives CDR1 MNHNS, CDR2 SASEGT. The CDR3 loop is CASSRGTVAGVRTGELFF. As DNA, the CDR3 is TGTGCCAGCAGTCGGGGGACTGTAGCGGGAGTTCGAACCGGGGAGCTGTTTTTT.

The chain employs TRBV15 and TRBJ1-2; D remains ambiguous. Looked up from germline, CDR1 is LNHNV and CDR2 is YYDKDF (reference sequence). This CDR3 has 15 amino acids. Trimming took 0 bases from V and 6 from J, leaving 14 bases between them. The CDR3: CATSRDPPSRDGYTF. CDR3 in DNA: TGTGCCACCAGCAGAGATCCCCCATCCCGTGATGGCTACACCTTC.

This clonotype was detected many times. The CDR3 is CASSFRNYGYTF. For the CDR3, the DNA is TGTGCCAGCAGTTTCCGAAATTATGGCTACACCTTC. The gene calls are TRBV12-3 or TRBV12-4 and TRBJ1-2; D gene unclear. V was pared by 3 bases and J by 5 bases, with 7 bases between. The CDR3 length is 12 residues.

This clonotype was seen at least ten times. V and J are TRBV3-1 and TRBJ1-2, with TRBD1 as a possible D gene (5 bases). This CDR3 is 15 amino acids long. V lost 1 base and J lost 4, with 13 bases in between. CDR1 LGHDT and CDR2 YNNKEL come from the germline V gene (reference sequence). The CDR3 loop reads CASSQAQDRLYGYTF. The CDR3 coding sequence is TGTGCCAGCAGCCAAGCCCAAGACAGACTCTATGGCTACACCTTC.

This clonotype has ten or more counts. The chain combines TRBV11-2 with TRBJ2-7; TRBD2 agrees at 12 bases. The CDR3 length is 16 residues. CDR1 is SGHAT, CDR2 FQNNGV, per germline. With 1 base clipped from V and 7 bases from J, the junction kept 8 bases outside the gene matches. The CDR3 nucleotides are TGTGCCAGCAGCTTAGGACTAGCGGGAGTGCGACGGGAGCAGTACTTC. It yields the protein CASSLGLAGVRREQYF.

The chain recombines TRBV23-1 with TRBJ1-4; no clear D gene. TRBV23-1 is given ORF status, its function remaining uncertain. Trimming shortened V by 0 bases and J by 11 bases, and 10 bases separated the two germline ends. The CDR3 contains 13 residues. CDR3 residues: CASSQSTRLKLFF. In DNA, the CDR3 is TGCGCCAGCAGTCAATCGACAAGGTTGAAACTGTTTTTT.

This clonotype has ten or more counts. The rearrangement uses TRBV7-9 and TRBJ2-5; D unclear. V lost 1 base and J lost 5, with 8 bases in between. Germline V CDR1 and CDR2: SEHNR, FQNEAQ (reference sequence). CDR3 length: 13 residues. The CDR3 nucleotides are TGTGCCAGCAGCTTAGTGGTTAAGGAGACCCAGTACTTC. This sequence encodes CASSLVVKETQYF.

At least ten counts were recorded for this clonotype. The gene calls are TRBV5-4 and TRBJ1-6; D gene ambiguous. V lost 4 bases, J lost 7 bases, and 12 bases lay in between. Per germline, CDR1 SGHNT and CDR2 YYREEE (reference sequence). The CDR3 is 14 amino acids. CDR3 in amino acids: CASSPGGENSPLHF. The CDR3 DNA is TGTGCCAGCAGCCCGGGCGGGGAGAATTCACCCCTCCACTTT.

This clonotype was counted a few times. The genes are TRBV19 and TRBJ2-5; D tentatively reads TRBD1 or TRBD2 (6 bases each). V gave up 8 bases and J gave up 4 bases, with 17 bases separating them. The CDR3 totals 14 residues. Germline values: CDR1 LNHDA, CDR2 SQIVND (reference sequence). The CDR3 loop is CASAMGGRLETQYF. The CDR3 region has the DNA TGTGCCAGTGCCATGGGGGGCCGTTTAGAGACCCAGTACTTC.

V usage is TRBV13 and J usage is TRBJ2-2; 9 bases map to TRBD1. The length of the CDR3 is 15 residues. J lost 7 bases, V lost 5 bases, and 8 bases had no gene match. CDR1 is PRHDT, CDR2 FYEKMQ, per germline (reference sequence). CDR3: CASSLGQGLNGELFF. Written as DNA, the CDR3 is TGTGCCAGCAGCCTGGGACAGGGCCTCAACGGGGAGCTGTTTTTT.